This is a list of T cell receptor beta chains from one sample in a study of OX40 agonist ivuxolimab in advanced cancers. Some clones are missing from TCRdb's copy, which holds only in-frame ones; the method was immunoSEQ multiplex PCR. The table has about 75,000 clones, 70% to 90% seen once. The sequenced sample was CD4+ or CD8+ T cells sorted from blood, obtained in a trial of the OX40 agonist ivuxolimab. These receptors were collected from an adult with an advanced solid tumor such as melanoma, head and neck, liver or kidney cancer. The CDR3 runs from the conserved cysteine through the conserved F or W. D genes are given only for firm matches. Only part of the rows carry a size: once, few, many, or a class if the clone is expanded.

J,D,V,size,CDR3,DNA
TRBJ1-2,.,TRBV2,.,CASSEASGARGYTF,TGTGCCAGCAGTGAAGCGTCAGGGGCCAGGGGCTACACCTTC
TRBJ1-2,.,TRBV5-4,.,CASSPDSWGGYTF,TGTGCCAGCAGCCCGGACAGTTGGGGTGGCTACACCTTC
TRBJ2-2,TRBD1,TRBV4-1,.,CASSQDFRDRNSGELFF,TGCGCCAGCAGCCAAGATTTCCGGGACAGGAATTCCGGGGAGCTGTTTTTT
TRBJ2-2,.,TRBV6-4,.,CASSAGANTGELFF,TGTGCCAGCAGTGCGGGAGCGAACACCGGGGAGCTGTTTTTT
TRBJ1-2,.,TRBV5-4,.,CASGLIGQNYGYTF,TGTGCCAGCGGCCTGATAGGACAGAACTATGGCTACACCTTC
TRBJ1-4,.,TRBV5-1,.,CASSLEVGGATNEKLFF,TGCGCCAGCAGCTTGGAAGTTGGGGGAGCAACTAATGAAAAACTGTTTTTT
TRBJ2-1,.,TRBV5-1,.,CATSTGPPQDNEQFF,TGCGCCACCTCAACCGGTCCTCCTCAGGACAATGAGCAGTTCTTC
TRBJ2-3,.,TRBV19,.,CASSQGRGDTQYF,TGTGCCAGTAGTCAGGGAAGGGGAGATACGCAGTATTTT
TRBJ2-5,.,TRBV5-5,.,CASSFGGRETQYF,TGTGCCAGCAGCTTTGGGGGGAGGGAGACCCAGTACTTC
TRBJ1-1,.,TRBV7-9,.,CASSLGGGARTEAFF,TGTGCCAGCAGCTTAGGTGGAGGGGCGCGGACTGAAGCTTTCTTT
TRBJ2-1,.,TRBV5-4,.,CASSLAPAVNEQFF,TGTGCCAGCAGCTTGGCACCGGCTGTCAATGAGCAGTTCTTC
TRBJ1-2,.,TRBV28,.,CASRVDRSNYGYTF,TGTGCCAGCAGGGTTGACAGGTCGAACTATGGCTACACCTTC
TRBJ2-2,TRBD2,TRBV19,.,CASEASGSTGELFF,TGTGCCAGTGAGGCTAGCGGGAGTACCGGGGAGCTGTTTTTT
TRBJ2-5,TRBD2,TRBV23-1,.,CASSQYGGETQYF,TGCGCCAGCAGTCAATACGGGGGGGAGACCCAGTACTTC
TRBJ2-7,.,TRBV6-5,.,CASTQGGEQYF,TGTGCCAGCACCCAGGGGGGAGAGCAGTACTTC
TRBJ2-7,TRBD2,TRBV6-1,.,CASTPLAGVYEQYF,TGTGCCAGCACGCCCCTAGCGGGAGTATACGAGCAGTACTTC
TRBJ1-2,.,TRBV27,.,CASRFEGSGYTF,TGTGCCAGCAGGTTTGAGGGGTCTGGCTACACCTTC
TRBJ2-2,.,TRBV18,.,CASSPGLDRMNTGELFF,TGTGCCAGCTCACCAGGTCTAGACAGGATGAACACCGGGGAGCTGTTTTTT
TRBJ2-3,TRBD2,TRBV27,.,CASTTPGLAEQYF,TGTGCCAGCACCACCCCGGGACTAGCGGAACAGTATTTT
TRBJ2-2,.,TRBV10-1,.,CASTSDMNTGELFF,TGCGCCAGCACTAGCGACATGAACACCGGGGAGCTGTTTTTT
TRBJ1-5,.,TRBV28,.,CASSLFGGAQPQHF,TGTGCCAGCAGCCTTTTTGGGGGGGCTCAGCCCCAGCATTTT
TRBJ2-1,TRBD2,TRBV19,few,CASSSRGSGASGSQDEQFF,TGTGCCAGTAGTTCTCGGGGGTCGGGGGCTAGCGGGAGCCAGGATGAGCAGTTCTTC
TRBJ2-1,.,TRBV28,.,CASSTLGARDNEQFF,TGTGCCAGCAGTACCCTGGGAGCACGGGACAATGAGCAGTTCTTC
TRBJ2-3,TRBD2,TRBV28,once,CASSWGGRYRDTQYF,TGTGCCAGCAGCTGGGGGGGAAGATATAGGGATACGCAGTATTTT
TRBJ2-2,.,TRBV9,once,CASSVGVQGLGTGELFF,TGTGCCAGCAGCGTAGGGGTCCAGGGGCTGGGAACCGGGGAGCTGTTTTTT
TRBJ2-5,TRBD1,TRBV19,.,CASSMSGGQGWETQYF,TGTGCCAGTAGTATGTCAGGGGGACAGGGCTGGGAGACCCAGTACTTC
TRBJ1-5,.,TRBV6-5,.,CASSDSPWQPQHF,TGTGCCAGCAGTGACAGTCCTTGGCAGCCCCAGCATTTT
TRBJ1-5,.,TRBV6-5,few,CASSQGGGNQPQHF,TGTGCCAGCAGCCAGGGTGGGGGCAATCAGCCCCAGCATTTT
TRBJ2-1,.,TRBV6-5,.,CASSYLAYNEQFF,TGTGCCAGCAGTTATCTAGCATACAATGAGCAGTTCTTC
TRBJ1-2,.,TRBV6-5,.,CARWPWEGNYGYTF,TGTGCCAGATGGCCTTGGGAGGGGAACTATGGCTACACCTTC
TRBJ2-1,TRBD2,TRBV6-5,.,CASQITSGSYNEQFF,TGTGCCAGCCAAATTACTAGCGGGAGCTACAATGAGCAGTTCTTC
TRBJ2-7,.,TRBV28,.,CASSTGIHEQYF,TGTGCCAGCAGCACAGGGATCCACGAGCAGTACTTC
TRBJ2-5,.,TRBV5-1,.,CASSYQETQYF,TGCGCCAGCAGCTATCAAGAGACCCAGTACTTC
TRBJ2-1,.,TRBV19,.,CAIKLLTGRSYNEQFF,TGTGCCATCAAACTTCTAACAGGGCGCTCCTACAATGAGCAGTTCTTC